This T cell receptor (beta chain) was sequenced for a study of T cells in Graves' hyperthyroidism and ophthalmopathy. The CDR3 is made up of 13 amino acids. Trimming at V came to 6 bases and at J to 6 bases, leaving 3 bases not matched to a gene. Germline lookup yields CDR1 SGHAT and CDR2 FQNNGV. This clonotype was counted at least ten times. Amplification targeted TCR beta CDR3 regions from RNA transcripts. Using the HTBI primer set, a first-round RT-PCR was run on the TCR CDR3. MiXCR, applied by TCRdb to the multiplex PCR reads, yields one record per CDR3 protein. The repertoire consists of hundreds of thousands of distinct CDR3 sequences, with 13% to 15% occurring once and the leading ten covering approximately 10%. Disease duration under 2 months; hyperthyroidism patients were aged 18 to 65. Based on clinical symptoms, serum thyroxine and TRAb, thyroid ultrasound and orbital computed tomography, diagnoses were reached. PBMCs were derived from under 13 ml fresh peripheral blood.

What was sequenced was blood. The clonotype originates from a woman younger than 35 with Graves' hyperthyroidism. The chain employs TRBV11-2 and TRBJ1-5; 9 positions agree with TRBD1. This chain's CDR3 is CASSLQGAQPQHF. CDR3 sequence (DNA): TGTGCCAGCAGTTTACAGGGGGCTCAGCCCCAGCATTTT.